This T cell receptor beta chain was observed in a study of T cell responses to AZD1222 COVID-19 vaccine. Study-wide results and limits: Vaccine-associated CD4 TCRs spanned spike, dominant at 160-218 and 743-854.

TCRdb's copy holds only in-frame clones and misses some; the assay was immunoSEQ multiplex PCR. The repertoire holds some 130,000 clones, over 85% seen once, with 1.5% to 2% in the top ten. The CDR3 totals 18 residues. The ends lost 1 base at V and 5 bases at J; junction bases unmatched: 16. Germline V lookup: CDR1 MNHNS, CDR2 SASEGT. This clone was detected only once. Its antigen is unidentified. This chain links TRBV6-1 with TRBJ1-2, with 7 nucleotides matching TRBD1. This TCR was sampled from an adult in good health. This sample comprised peripheral blood, obtained on day 0 of AZD1222 vaccination. CDR3 sequence reads: CASSEGQGPRFILYGYTF. In DNA form, the CDR3 reads TGTGCCAGCAGTGAAGGACAGGGCCCACGGTTTATTCTATATGGCTACACCTTC.